This T cell receptor beta chain was profiled in a study of shared clonotypes between healthy human individuals. Researchers ran the assay at a deep level. Some 30,000 T cell genomes, or approximately 190 ng DNA, went into the sorted-subset replicate PCRs. Clones were read by immunoSEQ multiplex PCR, and TCRdb kept only the in-frame ones, dropping some. The sample records 550,000 to 850,000 clones, about 74% being singletons. Germline lookup yields CDR1 MDHEN and CDR2 SYDVKM. J was trimmed by 5 bases and V by 8 bases; bases with no gene match: 9. This CDR3 has 14 amino acids. Study observations and caveats: Memory subsets had estimated richness that was generally smaller than that of naive subsets.

About this clone: Its antigen remains unknown.

The source is a woman in her thirties in good health. Sequencing was performed on memory CD4+ T cells sorted from blood. Subset specified: CD45RA-negative fraction. This rearrangement joins TRBV28 to TRBJ2-1; TRBD1 matches at 7 bases. CDR3 coding DNA: TGTGCCAGCCTCGGGGACAGCAGTAACAATGAGCAGTTCTTC. Protein sequence: CASLGDSSNNEQFF.